The sample holds a few counts of the clone carrying this T cell receptor (beta chain). The antigen remains unidentified. A read error may be the cause here, since a much bigger clone is one base away. As the CDR3 is not closed by the conserved phenylalanine or tryptophan, this likely results from a read error. Trimming removed 5 bases from V and 7 bases from J; junction bases left unmatched: 5. Germline V gene sequence: CDR1 MNHEY, CDR2 SMNVEV (reference sequence). The CDR3 totals 13 residues. TCR alpha and beta CDR3 regions were amplified from RNA using iRepertoire nested multiplex PCR. For one-step reverse transcription and amplification, about 90-400 ng of tissue mRNA or PBMC total RNA was used. TCRdb itself ran the multiplex PCR reads through MiXCR, one entry per CDR3 protein. Here the sample spans around 97,000 distinct CDR3 sequences, 29% being singletons. This record belongs to a study of glioma-infiltrating T cells.

Overall study results and limits: CDR3 overlap between tissue and blood was very small.

This TCR came from a human donor with low-grade glioma or glioblastoma, undergoing nonglioma brain surgery, or in good health (not recorded which). The chain combines TRBV27 with TRBJ1-5; 7 nucleotides match TRBD1. Sequenced sample: glioma tissue, nonneoplastic brain tissue, or PBMCs (not recorded which). CDR3 in DNA: TGTGCCAGCAGTCCACCGGGACAGCAGCCCCAGCATTCT. It translates to CASSPPGQQPQHS.